The next 26 T cell receptor beta chains were all read from a single sample in a study of shared clonotypes between healthy human individuals. TCRdb's copy holds only in-frame clones and misses some; the assay was immunoSEQ multiplex PCR. The profile shows approximately 470,000 clones, over 70% of them singletons. Sequenced input: PBMCs. Receptor source: a woman aged 40 to 50 in good health. Some clones in this sample may be carry-over from other donors' samples.

Note on this clone: This probably arose from a read error, given a far larger clone one base away. V usage is TRBV28 and J usage is TRBJ1-1, with 7 bases matching TRBD1. CDR1 MDHEN and CDR2 SYDVKM come from the germline V gene. The CDR3 is 12 residues long. V shed 5 bases, J shed 7 bases, and the junction held 4 bases outside the gene matches. DNA of the CDR3: TGTGCCAGCAGTAAGGGACAGTATGAAGCTTTCTTT. Encoded protein: CASSKGQYEAFF.

The chain recombines TRBV30 with TRBJ2-3; D is unclear. This CDR3 region has 13 residues. CDR1 and CDR2 from the germline V gene are GTSNPN and SVGIG (reference sequence). Trimming cost V 0 bases and J 2 bases, with 6 bases left between them. DNA for the CDR3: TGTGCCTGGAGTGTATCCCTCACAGATACGCAGTATTTT. Translation: CAWSVSLTDTQYF.

The chain carries TRBV6-6 and TRBJ2-3; the D is unclear. V lost 4 bases and J 2 bases, leaving 7 bases between the germline ends. Germline loops: CDR1 MNHNY, CDR2 SVGAGI (reference sequence). The CDR3 has 13 residues. Written as DNA, the CDR3 is TGTGCCAGCAGTTTCGGCATCACAGATACGCAGTATTTT. This codes for CASSFGITDTQYF.

This rearrangement joins TRBV29-1 to TRBJ1-2, with D uncertain. CDR1 is SQVTM, CDR2 ANQGSEA, per germline. This CDR3 spans 11 amino acids. Trimming pared 8 bases from V and 0 bases from J, leaving 7 bases between. CDR3 loop: CSSHANYGYTF. The DNA of the CDR3 is TGCAGCTCCCACGCTAACTATGGCTACACCTTC.

The chain couples TRBV28 to TRBJ2-3, with D hard to call. Germline CDR1 MDHEN, CDR2 SYDVKM. The CDR3 length is 12 residues. Trimming pared 5 bases from V and 6 bases from J, leaving 9 bases between. CDR3 in DNA: TGTGCCAGCAGTCTACTATCGGATACGCAGTATTTT. Translating it yields CASSLLSDTQYF.

V and J are TRBV28 and TRBJ2-7, with D possibly matching TRBD1 (8 bases). The CDR3 length is 16 residues. CDR1 MDHEN and CDR2 SYDVKM come from the germline V gene. V was pared by 2 bases and J by 2 bases, with 16 bases between. The DNA for the CDR3 is TGTGCCAGCAGTTTACCCCGGACAGGGAGGGCCTACGAGCAGTACTTC. It codes for CASSLPRTGRAYEQYF.

This chain connects TRBV2 to TRBJ2-3; no definite D call. The germline V and J ends were trimmed by 8 bases and 1 base, with 10 bases remaining between them. Germline CDR1 SNHLY, CDR2 FYNNEI. CDR3 length equals 13 residues. The CDR3 is CASVGEGTDTQYF. CDR3 sequence (DNA): TGTGCCAGCGTAGGAGAGGGCACAGATACGCAGTATTTT.

As for this clone: The identical CDR3 is also encoded by other nucleotide sequences in the sample. The chain links TRBV9 to TRBJ1-1, with D perhaps matching TRBD1 (5 bases). Germline assignment: CDR1 SGDLS and CDR2 YYNGEE. The V end was cut by 0 bases, the J end by 1 base, with 7 bases between. The CDR3 has 14 residues. CDR3: CASSVGGWNTEAFF. The CDR3 coding sequence is TGTGCCAGCAGCGTAGGGGGGTGGAACACTGAAGCTTTCTTT.

This rearrangement joins TRBV25-1 to TRBJ1-5; 8 bases match TRBD1. The CDR3 sequence is 12 residues long. The germline CDR1 and CDR2 sequences are MGHDK and SYGVNS. The ends lost 8 bases at V and 5 bases at J; junction bases unmatched: 2. The CDR3 DNA reads TGTGCCAGCGGCAGGGGGCATCAGCCCCAGCATTTT. It specifies CASGRGHQPQHF.

This clone was observed a handful of times. This likely came from a read error, as a far larger clone is one base away. Because the CDR3 is missing its conserved closing phenylalanine or tryptophan, this is likely a read error. This CDR3 is also generated by other DNA sequences in the sample. The chain is built from TRBV30 and TRBJ2-7, with TRBD1 matching over 10 bases. CDR1 and CDR2 (germline): GTSNPN, SVGIG (reference sequence). The J segment lost 5 bases and the V segment lost 3 bases, leaving 4 bases of the junction unmatched. The CDR3 contains 13 residues. The CDR3 here is CAWRGQGLNEQYL. CDR3 in DNA: TGTGCCTGGAGGGGACAGGGGTTGAACGAGCAGTACTTA.

The chain combines TRBV7-3 with TRBJ2-7; D is uncertain. Germline-derived CDR1 and CDR2 are SGHTA and FQGTGA. This CDR3 is 13 amino acids long. The V end was cut by 2 bases, the J end by 5 bases, with 10 bases between. DNA of the CDR3: TGTGCCAGCAGCTTAGGGAATTTGGACGAGCAGTACTTC. It specifies CASSLGNLDEQYF. Full variable domain (rest looked up from reference TRBV7-3 and TRBJ2-7): GAGVSQTPSNKVTEKGKYVELRCDPISGHTALYWYRQSLGQGPEFLIYFQGTGAADDSGLPNDRFFAVRPEGSVSTLKIQRTERGDSAVYLCASSLGNLDEQYFGPGTRLTVT.

The chain uses TRBV4-3 and TRBJ2-7, with 10 bases matching TRBD1. The germline gives CDR1 LGHNA, CDR2 YSLEER. The CDR3 covers 15 residues. With V trimmed by 4 bases and J by 0 bases, 3 bases remained unmatched. This CDR3 reads CASSPGTGVSYEQYF. The CDR3 DNA follows: TGCGCCAGCAGCCCAGGGACAGGGGTCTCCTACGAGCAGTACTTC.

The gene calls are TRBV7-3 and TRBJ2-3, with TRBD2 matching 8 bases. CDR3 size: 14 residues. CDR1 is SGHTA and CDR2 is FQGTGA in the germline V gene. The trim removed 5 bases at V and 2 bases at J, leaving 3 bases unmatched. The chain's CDR3 is CASSPGLATDTQYF. CDR3 DNA: TGTGCCAGCAGCCCAGGACTAGCCACAGATACGCAGTATTTT.

For this clone: One junction end disagrees with the germline gene, perhaps due to a read error. This CDR3 is also generated by other DNA sequences in the sample. The CDR3 protein is CAISESGQGGYAF. CDR3 DNA sequence: TGTGCCATCAGTGAGTCGGGGCAGGGGGGCTACGCCTTC. The genes are TRBV10-3 and TRBJ1-2; 7 nucleotides match TRBD1. There are 13 residues in the CDR3. Germline assignment: CDR1 ENHRY and CDR2 SYGVKD.

J is TRBJ1-3 and V is TRBV30; tentative D call: TRBD1 (6 bases). Trimming cost V 0 bases and J 0 bases, with 9 bases left between them. The CDR3 totals 15 residues. CDR1 and CDR2 (germline): GTSNPN, SVGIG (reference sequence). The CDR3 coding sequence is TGTGCCTGGAGTGTAGGACAGCTCTCTGGAAACACCATATATTTT. It codes for CAWSVGQLSGNTIYF.

This clone was seen a few times. This sequence may be a read error, since a much larger clone differs from it by one base. Other DNA sequences in the same sample also yield this CDR3. J is TRBJ2-7 and V is TRBV5-1; 10 bases line up with TRBD1. V lost 0 bases to trimming and J lost 3 bases; unmatched junction nucleotides: 0. Germline CDR1 is SGHRS and CDR2 is YFSETQ. This CDR3 is built from 14 residues. CDR3 in DNA: TGCGCCAGCAGCTTGGGGACAGGGGGCTACGAGCAGTACTTC. The encoded protein is CASSLGTGGYEQYF.

Details on this clone: Since a far larger clone is one base different, this is likely a read error. The chain has TRBV5-4 and TRBJ2-1; perhaps D is TRBD1 or TRBD2 (7 bases each). The germline V gene has CDR1 SGHNT and CDR2 YYREEE (reference sequence). This CDR3 comprises 13 residues. The CDR3 DNA sequence: TGTGCCAGCAGCCTGAGCGGGACAGCTGAGCAGCTCTTC. Its translation: CASSLSGTAEQLF.

This chain uses TRBV4-3 with TRBJ2-3; D remains unclear. Germline CDR1 LGHNA, CDR2 YSLEER. This CDR3 region has 16 residues. V lost 2 bases and J 3 bases, leaving 15 bases between the germline ends. In DNA form, the CDR3 reads TGCGCCAGCAGCCAACAAGCGTCTGATGGGACAGATACGCAGTATTTT. Translated: CASSQQASDGTDTQYF.

The J gene is TRBJ1-1, the V gene TRBV30; D is unclear. The CDR3 has 14 residues. The germline CDR1 and CDR2 sequences are GTSNPN and SVGIG (reference sequence). V was cut by 2 bases and J by 0 bases, with 10 bases left in between. The CDR3 loop reads CAWSRRKLNTEAFF. The CDR3 nucleotides are TGTGCCTGGAGTCGACGAAAACTGAACACTGAAGCTTTCTTT. The full variable domain, in which reference TRBV30 and TRBJ1-1 provide the parts outside the CDR3, is SQTIHQWPATLVQPVGSPLSLECTVEGTSNPNLYWYRQAAGRGLQLLFYSVGIGQISSEVPQNLSASRPQDRQFILSSKKLLLSDSGFYLCAWSRRKLNTEAFFGQGTRLTVV.

This clone was seen only once. J is TRBJ2-1 and V is TRBV19, with D maybe TRBD1 (5 bases). The ends were cut back, 9 bases at V and 2 bases at J, with 14 bases in the middle. The CDR3 contains 14 residues. Germline V gene sequence: CDR1 LNHDA, CDR2 SQIVND (reference sequence). The CDR3 spells CARDMGFAYNEQFF. The CDR3 nucleotides read TGTGCCAGGGACATGGGGTTCGCCTACAATGAGCAGTTCTTC.

There are many counts of this clone. The rearrangement joins TRBV15 to TRBJ1-4; tentative D call: TRBD1 (6 bases). CDR1 LNHNV and CDR2 YYDKDF come from the germline V gene (reference sequence). V lost 2 bases and J lost 4, with 11 bases in between. This CDR3 spans 15 amino acids. CDR3 residues: CATSRLQGLNEKLFF. CDR3 in DNA: TGTGCCACCAGCAGACTACAGGGCCTTAATGAAAAACTGTTTTTT. Supplemented by reference TRBV15 and TRBJ1-4, the full variable domain reads DAMVIQNPRYQVTQFGKPVTLSCSQTLNHNVMYWYQQKSSQAPKLLFHYYDKDFNNEADTPDNFQSRRPNTSFCFLDIRSPGLGDTAMYLCATSRLQGLNEKLFFGSGTQLSVL.

CDR3 amino acids: CASSFGGAAGYTF. The DNA of the CDR3 is TGCGCCAGCAGCTTCGGGGGGGCCGCTGGCTACACCTTC. The chain links TRBV5-1 to TRBJ1-2; possibly TRBD1 for D (6 bases). There are 13 residues in the CDR3. CDR1 is SGHRS, CDR2 YFSETQ, per germline. Trimming stripped 2 bases from V and 7 bases from J, with 12 bases between.

This chain connects TRBV11-3 to TRBJ2-2, with a weak D call TRBD2 (5 bases). Trimming took 0 bases from V and 6 from J, leaving 8 bases between them. This CDR3 has 14 residues. Germline CDR1 is SGHNT and CDR2 is YENEEA. The CDR3 DNA sequence: TGTGCCAGCAGCTTAGATACGAGGGCCGGGGAGCTGTTTTTT. Translated, it gives CASSLDTRAGELFF.

Worth noting for this clone: In the same sample, other DNA sequences code for this CDR3. The rearrangement joins TRBV9 to TRBJ2-5; the D is unclear. The germline gives CDR1 SGDLS, CDR2 YYNGEE. CDR3 length: 13 residues. V was pared by 0 bases and J by 5 bases, with 8 bases between. CDR3 amino acids: CASSVGVGETQYF. As DNA, the CDR3 is TGTGCCAGCAGCGTAGGGGTTGGGGAGACCCAGTACTTC. Together with reference TRBV9 and TRBJ2-5, the CDR3 gives the full variable domain: DSGVTQTPKHLITATGQRVTLRCSPRSGDLSVYWYQQSLDQGLQFLIQYYNGEERAKGNILERFSAQQFPDLHSELNLSSLELGDSALYFCASSVGVGETQYFGPGTRLLVL.

This clone was recorded at least ten times. J is TRBJ2-1 and V is TRBV4-2; tentative D call: TRBD2 (5 bases). The CDR3 sequence is 12 residues long. Trimming removed 3 bases at V and 9 bases at J, with 9 bases between. Germline V CDR1 and CDR2: LGHNA, YNFKEQ. The CDR3 protein is CASSHNRGEQFF. As DNA, the CDR3 is TGTGCCAGCAGCCACAACCGGGGTGAGCAGTTCTTC.

The genes are TRBV5-1 and TRBJ1-4; D gene ambiguous. CDR1 and CDR2 (germline): SGHRS, YFSETQ. CDR3 size: 13 residues. Deletions cut 0 bases from V and 7 bases from J, with 7 bases between. Here the CDR3 reads CASSLEEREKLFF. CDR3 coding DNA: TGCGCCAGCAGCTTGGAGGAGCGTGAAAAACTGTTTTTT.